This TCR beta chain was captured in a study of neurological immune-mediated disorders. Broader study findings: Subjects shared no identical expanded-clone CDR3 amino acid sequences, suggesting private TCR-beta repertoires in all groups. TCR clonal expansion peaked in HTLV-1-associated myelopathy patients and was lowest in multiple sclerosis patients. The phylogenetic placement of 18 of 34 multiple sclerosis patients' repertoires in one related-CDR3 cluster constitutes a possible signature.

Trimming at V came to 7 bases and at J to 7 bases, leaving 11 bases not matched to a gene. The CDR3 extends over 15 amino acids. The cDNA was synthesized by means of template-switch 5'RACE, which was carried out with 10-nucleotide random UMIs. One entry per CDR3 protein, called by TCRdb with MiXCR from the 5' RACE reads. The repertoire consists of about 95,000 distinct CDR3 sequences, with 3.5% occurring once and the leading ten covering 5.5% to 6.5%. With regard to this clonotype: The antigen is not known. Possible read error: a much larger clone is one base away.

The receptor was isolated from a woman aged 18-30 years with multiple sclerosis. Sequenced sample: PBMCs. The chain has TRBV12-3 or TRBV12-4 and TRBJ1-5, with TRBD1 matching over 9 bases. The CDR3 loop reads CASIYSGQGRQPQHF. The CDR3 DNA reads as TGTGCCAGCATTTACTCCGGACAGGGGAGACAGCCCCAGCATTTT.